These T cell receptor beta chains were read from a single sample in a study of blood T cell repertoires in COVID-19. The table came from immunoSEQ multiplex PCR; TCRdb's copy has only in-frame clones and leaves some out. Counted here are about 140,000 clones, 85% to 90% occurring once; the ten biggest clones make up less than 45%. Sequenced: peripheral blood. These receptors all stem from a man between 50 and 59 years old who had recovered from COVID-19. Each CDR3 is given with its conserved first and last residue.

CDR3	V	length	J
CASSRRLAGDLTDTQYF	TRBV3-1/TRBV3-2	17	TRBJ2-3
CASSLSLSEEPQHF	TRBV7-9	14	TRBJ1-5
CASSDLGGHTSTDTQYF	TRBV7-2	17	TRBJ2-3
CASSRLGQGGEAFF	TRBV11-2	14	TRBJ1-1
CASSAYAGTANYGYTF	TRBV2	16	TRBJ1-2
CASSWVPNRGLTEAFF	TRBV5-1	16	TRBJ1-1
CASSQVNTANTGELFF	TRBV14	16	TRBJ2-2
CASSSDPQGATNEKLFF	TRBV5-4	17	TRBJ1-4
CASTLKPVAGGTDTQYF	TRBV5-1	17	TRBJ2-3
CASSQSPSGGSETQYF	TRBV4-1	16	TRBJ2-5
CAWRAGTGIMNTEAFF	TRBV30	16	TRBJ1-1
CASSQDLGAPGYTF	TRBV4-3	14	TRBJ1-2
CASSLDGSANYGYTF	TRBV5-1	15	TRBJ1-2
CASSPGQGYGYTF	TRBV5-6	13	TRBJ1-2
CASSLVDRDTDTQYF	TRBV5-1	15	TRBJ2-3
CASSFSGQYQETQYF	TRBV11-3	15	TRBJ2-5
CASSLYTATGNTIYF	TRBV7-2	15	TRBJ1-3
CASSGGVTDTQYF	TRBV11-3	13	TRBJ2-3
CASDIQGAGGYTF	TRBV6-5	13	TRBJ1-2
CASILANRGLWVNTEAFF	TRBV21-1	18	TRBJ1-1
CASSLFRGQGLDTGELFF	TRBV5-4	18	TRBJ2-2
CASSAEGDSNQPQHF	TRBV2	15	TRBJ1-5
CASKLQGGYGYTF	TRBV12-3/TRBV12-4	13	TRBJ1-2
CASSLSQGGYGYTF	TRBV7-9	14	TRBJ1-2
CATSGPILAGDSYEQYF	TRBV15	17	TRBJ2-7
CSVDRPQGTDTQYF	TRBV29-1	14	TRBJ2-3
CAIRQGQNSYGYTF	TRBV10-3	14	TRBJ1-2